The 18 T cell receptor beta chains below come from one sample, sequenced in a study of cytomegalovirus exposure and HLA in healthy donors. The primer mix had 60 Vbeta and 13 Jbeta primers. This table comes from immunoSEQ multiplex PCR, and its TCRdb copy is limited to in-frame clones, with some not included. The profile shows 170,000 or so clones, over 80% of them singletons. Material for sequencing was PBMCs. Receptors were obtained from a male donor in good health and CMV-seropositive.

The V call is TRBV28, the J call TRBJ2-2, with D maybe TRBD1 (6 bases). The CDR3 is 15 amino acids. Germline V gene lookup returns CDR1 MDHEN and CDR2 SYDVKM. The ends were cut back, 7 bases at V and 5 bases at J, with 17 bases in the middle. The CDR3 region has the DNA TGTGCCAGCAAGGACAGCGGACTCTTAACCGGGGAGCTGTTTTTT. This codes for CASKDSGLLTGELFF.

This clone was counted between two and nine times. The chain recombines TRBV7-9 with TRBJ2-1; D is uncertain. Germline CDR1 and CDR2: SEHNR and FQNEAQ (reference sequence). With 7 bases removed from V and 8 bases from J, the gap between germline ends came to 15 bases. The CDR3 is made up of 13 amino acids. The CDR3 bases are TGTGCCAGCATTATGGGCTACACAGATGAGCAGTTCTTC. Amino acid sequence: CASIMGYTDEQFF.

The genes are TRBV18 and TRBJ2-1; no firm D call. From germline, CDR1 is KGHSH and CDR2 LQKENI. The CDR3 runs 13 residues. V was shortened by 0 bases and J by 8 bases, with 8 bases between the two germline ends. The CDR3 is CASSPPSVYEQFF. In DNA form, the CDR3 reads TGTGCCAGCTCACCACCATCAGTTTATGAGCAGTTCTTC. The full variable domain, in which reference TRBV18 and TRBJ2-1 provide the parts outside the CDR3, is NAGVMQNPRHLVRRRGQEARLRCSPMKGHSHVYWYRQLPEEGLKFMVYLQKENIIDESGMPKERFSAEFPKEGPSILRIQQVVRGDSAAYFCASSPPSVYEQFFGPGTRLTVL.

The CDR3 reads CASSLAGSYEQYF. CDR3 sequence (DNA): TGTGCCAGCAGCTTGGCGGGAAGTTACGAGCAGTACTTC. The V and J genes are TRBV7-8 and TRBJ2-7; tentatively, D is TRBD2 (6 bases). V was cut by 3 bases and J by 4 bases, with 10 bases left in between. The CDR3 spans 13 residues. Germline V gene lookup returns CDR1 SGHVS and CDR2 FQNEAQ.

The J gene is TRBJ2-3, the V gene TRBV7-9, with 9 bases matching TRBD2. V lost 8 bases and J lost 6; bases outside the gene matches: 3. Germline lookup yields CDR1 SEHNR and CDR2 FQNEAQ (reference sequence). There are 12 residues in the CDR3. The DNA for the CDR3 is TGTGCCAGCGGCGCGGGGGGGGATACGCAGTATTTT. As protein: CASGAGGDTQYF. Using reference TRBV7-9 and TRBJ2-3 for the parts outside the CDR3, the full variable domain is DTGVSQNPRHKITKRGQNVTFRCDPISEHNRLYWYRQTLGQGPEFLTYFQNEAQLEKSRLLSDRFSAERPKGSFSTLEIQRTEQGDSAMYLCASGAGGDTQYFGPGTRLTVL.

The CDR3 DNA is TGTGCCAGCAGTGAAACTTTGACTAGCACAGATACGCAGTATTTT. Protein product: CASSETLTSTDTQYF. J is TRBJ2-3 and V is TRBV2; D remains ambiguous. The CDR3 runs 15 residues. Germline V gene data show CDR1 as SNHLY and CDR2 as FYNNEI. Between the trimmed V and J ends, which lost 2 bases and 0 bases, there was a span of 9 bases.

A note on this clone: In the same sample, other DNA sequences code for this CDR3. The gene calls are TRBV4-2 and TRBJ2-7, with 10 bases that match TRBD2. The CDR3 is made up of 15 amino acids. Germline CDR1 LGHNA, CDR2 YNFKEQ. Losses at the gene ends were 4 bases for V and 4 bases for J; bases not matched to a gene: 7. For the CDR3, the DNA is TGTGCCAGCAGCCCCGGAGCGGGAGGGGGGTACGAGCAGTACTTC. Its translation: CASSPGAGGGYEQYF.

The gene calls are TRBV5-1 and TRBJ2-3; 11 bases match TRBD2. CDR3 length: 18 amino acids. Per germline, CDR1 SGHRS and CDR2 YFSETQ. With V trimmed by 4 bases and J by 2 bases, 12 bases remained unmatched. CDR3 sequence reads: CASSDGVAGGGYTDTQYF. CDR3 coding DNA: TGCGCCAGCAGCGACGGGGTAGCGGGAGGGGGCTACACAGATACGCAGTATTTT.

This chain links TRBV4-3 with TRBJ1-2; weak D call: TRBD1 (5 bases). This CDR3 is 17 amino acids long. V lost 0 bases and J 6 bases, leaving 20 bases between the germline ends. The germline gives CDR1 LGHNA, CDR2 YSLEER. CDR3 bases: TGCGCCAGCAGCCAAGACCCCCCAGGGCCCCCCATAGATGGCTACACCTTC. Protein: CASSQDPPGPPIDGYTF.

The DNA of the CDR3 is TGTGCCAGCAGTTTATTTTCAGGCCAGAACACTGAAGCTTTCTTT. Translated, it gives CASSLFSGQNTEAFF. This chain connects TRBV28 to TRBJ1-1; D is undetermined. Trimming shortened V by 1 base and J by 1 base, and 10 bases separated the two germline ends. In germline, CDR1 is MDHEN, CDR2 SYDVKM. This CDR3 contains 15 residues.

The chain carries TRBV7-9 and TRBJ1-3, with 7 bases identical to TRBD1. The CDR3 runs to 16 residues. V gave up 2 bases and J gave up 0 bases; unmatched junction bases: 4. The V gene's germline CDR1 is SEHNR and CDR2 FQNEAQ (reference sequence). The CDR3: CASSLSDRDSGNTIYF. Written as DNA, the CDR3 is TGTGCCAGCAGCTTATCTGACAGGGACTCTGGAAACACCATATATTTT.

A single count supports this clone. The CDR3 DNA reads TGTGCCAGCATGTGGACAGCAAGCACAGATACGCAGTATTTT. Encoded protein: CASMWTASTDTQYF. The gene calls are TRBV6-5 and TRBJ2-3; D may be TRBD1 (6 bases). Germline values: CDR1 MNHEY, CDR2 SVGAGI. Trimming removed 7 bases at V and 0 bases at J, with 11 bases between. The CDR3 length is 14 residues.

About this clone itself: At one boundary the junction diverges from the germline segment, which might be a read error. The chain recombines TRBV30 with TRBJ2-5; D uncertain. The J call may be mistaken, given a closer DNA end match to TRBJ2-7. This CDR3 is built from 12 residues. CDR1 and CDR2 from the germline V gene are GTSNPN and SVGIG (reference sequence). The CDR3 nucleotides are TGCGCCTGGAGTGTCAGGAAATACGAGCAGTACTTC. Residues: CAWSVRKYEQYF.

This clone was recorded a few times. J is TRBJ2-7 and V is TRBV4-1; D gene unclear. CDR1 and CDR2 (germline): MGHRA, YSYEKL. V lost 4 bases and J lost 2, with 15 bases in between. There are 15 residues in the CDR3. This CDR3 reads CASSPRNYSAYEQYF. The CDR3 bases are TGCGCCAGCAGCCCCCGGAACTACTCCGCCTACGAGCAGTACTTC.

This clone was recorded a few times. The rearrangement joins TRBV6-1 to TRBJ2-1, with TRBD2 identical over 9 bases. Germline lookup yields CDR1 MNHNS and CDR2 SASEGT. V was pared by 0 bases and J by 4 bases, with 4 bases of the junction left unmatched. This CDR3 has 16 residues. Here the CDR3 DNA reads TGTGCCAGCAGTGAAGCGACTAGCGGAATATACAATGAGCAGTTCTTC. This codes for CASSEATSGIYNEQFF.

The rearrangement links TRBV5-4 to TRBJ2-3, with 11 nucleotides matching TRBD2. The CDR3 contains 20 residues. The V and J ends lost 1 base and 0 bases, in that order; junction bases with no gene match: 13. Germline V gene lookup returns CDR1 SGHNT and CDR2 YYREEE (reference sequence). CDR3: CASSLPGRASGGLSTDTQYF. The DNA for the CDR3 is TGTGCCAGCAGCTTGCCGGGTAGGGCTAGCGGGGGGCTTAGCACAGATACGCAGTATTTT.

Comment on this clone: A read error may produce the germline difference seen at one junction end. The V call is TRBV7-9, the J call TRBJ2-5, with 11 bases matching TRBD2. Germline V gene sequence: CDR1 SEHNR, CDR2 FQNEAQ (reference sequence). The CDR3 is 15 amino acids. CDR3 in amino acids: CSSSSLAGVEETQYF. CDR3 coding DNA: TGTTCCAGCAGTTCACTAGCGGGAGTAGAAGAGACCCAGTACTTC.

V and J are TRBV30 and TRBJ1-5, with D uncertain. The CDR3 consists of 13 residues. The V and J ends lost 7 bases and 0 bases respectively, with 10 bases between them. Germline loops: CDR1 GTSNPN, CDR2 SVGIG (reference sequence). The CDR3 coding sequence is TGTGCCTCGGATGGCGGTAGCAATCAGCCCCAGCATTTT. Translated: CASDGGSNQPQHF.